These T cell receptor beta chains were read from a single sample in a study of Graves' ophthalmopathy and Graves' hyperthyroidism. TCRdb ran MiXCR on the multiplex PCR reads and lists one entry per CDR3 protein. Among hundreds of thousands of distinct CDR3 sequences, 13% to 15% were seen once, and the ten largest hold 9.8%. The specimen sequenced was blood. The receptors originated from a woman in her twenties or thirties with Graves' ophthalmopathy. The CDR3 runs from the conserved cysteine through the conserved F or W. The D gene is left open where the match is weak. A row's size may be missing; if present it is once, few, many or a size class.

clone size: NA
J gene: TRBJ1-3
D gene: NA
V gene: TRBV12-3/TRBV12-4
CDR3 protein: CASTPPRPGNTIYF
CDR3 DNA: TGTGCCAGCACCCCCCCTAGGCCCGGAAACACCATATATTTT

clone size: many
J gene: TRBJ1-1
D gene: NA
V gene: TRBV12-3/TRBV12-4
CDR3 protein: CASRLQMNTEAFF
CDR3 DNA: TGTGCCAGCAGGCTTCAGATGAACACTGAAGCTTTCTTT

clone size: many
J gene: TRBJ1-1
D gene: NA
V gene: TRBV7-8
CDR3 protein: CASSLWGLGSLGEAFF
CDR3 DNA: TGTGCCAGCAGCTTATGGGGCTTGGGTTCCCTTGGTGAAGCTTTCTTT

clone size: few
J gene: TRBJ2-2
D gene: TRBD1
V gene: TRBV2
CDR3 protein: CASSGQGGGGELFF
CDR3 DNA: TGTGCCAGCAGCGGACAGGGAGGCGGCGGGGAGCTGTTTTTT

clone size: many
J gene: TRBJ1-6
D gene: NA
V gene: TRBV12-3/TRBV12-4
CDR3 protein: CASSSDFGEGNSPLHF
CDR3 DNA: TGTGCCAGCAGTTCCGACTTCGGGGAGGGCAATTCACCCCTCCACTTT

clone size: NA
J gene: TRBJ2-7
D gene: NA
V gene: TRBV6-5
CDR3 protein: CASSYGVSTHEQYF
CDR3 DNA: TGTGCCAGCAGTTACGGGGTTTCAACACACGAGCAGTACTTC

clone size: few
J gene: TRBJ1-5
D gene: NA
V gene: TRBV18
CDR3 protein: CASSPGVLRQPQHF
CDR3 DNA: TGTGCCAGCTCACCAGGGGTCTTGAGGCAGCCCCAGCATTTT

clone size: many
J gene: TRBJ2-7
D gene: TRBD1
V gene: TRBV28
CDR3 protein: CASSLTRTGKTYEQYF
CDR3 DNA: TGTGCCAGCAGTCTAACTCGGACAGGGAAGACCTACGAGCAGTACTTC

clone size: many
J gene: TRBJ2-7
D gene: NA
V gene: TRBV19
CDR3 protein: CASSQDPLGGGEQYF
CDR3 DNA: TGTGCCAGTAGTCAAGACCCCTTAGGGGGGGGCGAGCAGTACTTC

clone size: many
J gene: TRBJ1-2
D gene: NA
V gene: TRBV4-1
CDR3 protein: CASSQGQGPSLAYGYTF
CDR3 DNA: TGCGCCAGCAGCCAAGGGCAGGGTCCTAGTTTGGCCTATGGCTACACCTTC

clone size: many
J gene: TRBJ1-2
D gene: TRBD1
V gene: TRBV10-3
CDR3 protein: CAIRGRRDSEVGYTF
CDR3 DNA: TGTGCCATCAGGGGACGCCGGGACAGCGAGGTTGGCTACACCTTC

clone size: many
J gene: TRBJ1-1
D gene: NA
V gene: TRBV19
CDR3 protein: CASTLYTEAFF
CDR3 DNA: TGTGCCAGTACCCTTTACACTGAAGCTTTCTTT

clone size: many
J gene: TRBJ1-1
D gene: TRBD1
V gene: TRBV4-1
CDR3 protein: CASSQGRQGSNTEAFF
CDR3 DNA: TGCGCCAGCAGCCAAGGCCGACAGGGATCGAACACTGAAGCTTTCTTT

clone size: many
J gene: TRBJ1-2
D gene: NA
V gene: TRBV5-1
CDR3 protein: CASSLDGGLYGYTF
CDR3 DNA: TGCGCCAGCAGCTTGGATGGGGGGCTCTATGGCTACACCTTC

clone size: many
J gene: TRBJ1-2
D gene: NA
V gene: TRBV9
CDR3 protein: CASSVDSGPPNYGYTF
CDR3 DNA: TGTGCCAGCAGCGTAGATAGCGGACCACCCAACTATGGCTACACCTTC

clone size: many
J gene: TRBJ2-7
D gene: NA
V gene: TRBV5-6
CDR3 protein: CASSFTGSYEQYF
CDR3 DNA: TGTGCCAGCAGCTTTACAGGCTCCTACGAGCAGTACTTC

clone size: many
J gene: TRBJ1-5
D gene: NA
V gene: TRBV12-3/TRBV12-4
CDR3 protein: CASSWGGVNQPQHF
CDR3 DNA: TGTGCCAGCAGTTGGGGGGGAGTCAATCAGCCCCAGCATTTT

clone size: few
J gene: TRBJ1-2
D gene: NA
V gene: TRBV30
CDR3 protein: CAWSAPPYAAYTF
CDR3 DNA: TGTGCCTGGAGTGCCCCTCCATACGCCGCCTACACCTTC

clone size: NA
J gene: TRBJ1-3
D gene: NA
V gene: TRBV18
CDR3 protein: CASSNQGNSGNTIYF
CDR3 DNA: TGTGCCAGCTCCAATCAGGGGAACTCTGGAAACACCATATATTTT

clone size: NA
J gene: TRBJ2-5
D gene: NA
V gene: TRBV28
CDR3 protein: CASSSPPLGSQETQYF
CDR3 DNA: TGTGCCAGCAGTTCCCCTCCTCTGGGCAGTCAAGAGACCCAGTACTTC

clone size: many
J gene: TRBJ2-7
D gene: NA
V gene: TRBV15
CDR3 protein: CATSRDGGRSYEQYF
CDR3 DNA: TGTGCCACCAGCAGAGATGGGGGGCGATCCTACGAGCAGTACTTC

clone size: many
J gene: TRBJ1-1
D gene: NA
V gene: TRBV28
CDR3 protein: CASSPRKNTEAFF
CDR3 DNA: TGTGCCAGCAGTCCGCGGAAGAACACTGAAGCTTTCTTT

clone size: few
J gene: TRBJ2-2
D gene: NA
V gene: TRBV10-2
CDR3 protein: CASSHHPTGELFF
CDR3 DNA: TGCGCCAGCAGTCACCACCCCACCGGGGAGCTGTTTTTT

clone size: NA
J gene: TRBJ2-5
D gene: NA
V gene: TRBV5-1
CDR3 protein: CASSSREYQETQYF
CDR3 DNA: TGCGCCAGCAGCTCTAGGGAGTACCAAGAGACCCAGTACTTC

clone size: few
J gene: TRBJ1-2
D gene: TRBD1
V gene: TRBV27
CDR3 protein: CASSLGTGPMANYGYTF
CDR3 DNA: TGTGCCAGCAGTTTAGGGACAGGCCCGATGGCTAACTATGGCTACACCTTC

clone size: many
J gene: TRBJ2-5
D gene: NA
V gene: TRBV12-3/TRBV12-4
CDR3 protein: CASSLIVSPGNWIEETQYF
CDR3 DNA: TGTGCCAGCAGTTTAATAGTTTCCCCAGGAAATTGGATTGAAGAGACCCAGTACTTC

clone size: many
J gene: TRBJ2-3
D gene: TRBD1
V gene: TRBV28
CDR3 protein: CASSSSFQGAGTDTQYF
CDR3 DNA: TGTGCCAGCAGTTCTTCTTTTCAGGGGGCCGGTACAGATACGCAGTATTTT

clone size: many
J gene: TRBJ2-7
D gene: NA
V gene: TRBV5-1
CDR3 protein: CASSLGGKYEQYF
CDR3 DNA: TGCGCCAGCAGCCTAGGGGGGAAATACGAGCAGTACTTC

clone size: many
J gene: TRBJ1-1
D gene: NA
V gene: TRBV5-1
CDR3 protein: CASSLLGTNTEAFF
CDR3 DNA: TGCGCCAGCAGCCTCTTGGGGACTAACACTGAAGCTTTCTTT

clone size: many
J gene: TRBJ1-1
D gene: NA
V gene: TRBV6-5
CDR3 protein: CASSYSVPQGTEAFF
CDR3 DNA: TGTGCCAGCAGTTACTCGGTCCCCCAGGGCACTGAAGCTTTCTTT

clone size: NA
J gene: TRBJ2-7
D gene: TRBD1
V gene: TRBV6-1
CDR3 protein: CASGQGGAREQYF
CDR3 DNA: TGTGCCAGTGGACAGGGCGGTGCCCGCGAGCAGTACTTC

clone size: many
J gene: TRBJ1-1
D gene: NA
V gene: TRBV6-1
CDR3 protein: CASSDPTGKAFF
CDR3 DNA: TGTGCCAGCAGTGACCCCACAGGGAAAGCTTTCTTT

clone size: many
J gene: TRBJ2-5
D gene: TRBD2
V gene: TRBV12-3/TRBV12-4
CDR3 protein: CASSQLAGALWAQYF
CDR3 DNA: TGTGCCAGCAGTCAACTAGCGGGGGCCCTATGGGCCCAGTACTTC

clone size: NA
J gene: TRBJ2-5
D gene: NA
V gene: TRBV24-1
CDR3 protein: CATSDTGSGAWETQYF
CDR3 DNA: TGTGCCACCAGTGATACCGGGTCCGGGGCCTGGGAGACCCAGTACTTC

clone size: many
J gene: TRBJ1-5
D gene: NA
V gene: TRBV5-8
CDR3 protein: CASSLGLYGGYNQPQHF
CDR3 DNA: TGTGCCAGCAGCTTGGGCTTATATGGGGGGTACAATCAGCCCCAGCATTTT

clone size: many
J gene: TRBJ1-2
D gene: NA
V gene: TRBV6-5
CDR3 protein: CASSYSPVNYGYTF
CDR3 DNA: TGTGCCAGCAGTTACTCGCCAGTAAACTATGGCTACACCTTC

clone size: many
J gene: TRBJ2-2
D gene: NA
V gene: TRBV11-2
CDR3 protein: CASMGPSQNTGELFF
CDR3 DNA: TGTGCCAGCATGGGCCCCTCCCAGAACACCGGGGAGCTGTTTTTT

clone size: many
J gene: TRBJ2-6
D gene: TRBD1
V gene: TRBV6-4
CDR3 protein: CASSRDSPISGANVLTF
CDR3 DNA: TGTGCCAGCAGTCGGGACAGCCCGATCTCTGGGGCCAACGTCCTGACTTTC

clone size: NA
J gene: TRBJ2-7
D gene: NA
V gene: TRBV28
CDR3 protein: CASSPRARAPIEQYF
CDR3 DNA: TGTGCCAGCAGCCCCCGCGCTAGAGCACCCATCGAGCAGTACTTC

clone size: many
J gene: TRBJ2-2
D gene: NA
V gene: TRBV6-4
CDR3 protein: CASGSNTGELFF
CDR3 DNA: TGTGCCAGTGGTAGTAACACCGGGGAGCTGTTTTTT

clone size: many
J gene: TRBJ1-5
D gene: TRBD1
V gene: TRBV7-9
CDR3 protein: CASSPDRENQPQHF
CDR3 DNA: TGTGCCAGCAGCCCGGACAGGGAGAATCAGCCCCAGCATTTT

clone size: many
J gene: TRBJ1-2
D gene: TRBD1
V gene: TRBV12-5
CDR3 protein: CASGYEGQGAGYTF
CDR3 DNA: TGTGCTAGTGGTTACGAAGGACAGGGGGCAGGCTACACCTTC

clone size: NA
J gene: TRBJ2-6
D gene: TRBD1
V gene: TRBV4-2
CDR3 protein: CASSRVPTGGSGANVLTF
CDR3 DNA: TGTGCCAGCAGCCGTGTTCCGACAGGGGGCTCTGGGGCCAACGTCCTGACTTTC

clone size: many
J gene: TRBJ1-2
D gene: NA
V gene: TRBV7-2
CDR3 protein: CASTTAGGAGYGYTF
CDR3 DNA: TGTGCCAGCACCACGGCGGGGGGGGCTGGATATGGCTACACCTTC

clone size: many
J gene: TRBJ1-5
D gene: NA
V gene: TRBV12-3/TRBV12-4
CDR3 protein: CASTLRFGAQPQHF
CDR3 DNA: TGTGCCAGCACCCTCCGTTTCGGGGCTCAGCCCCAGCATTTT

clone size: many
J gene: TRBJ2-7
D gene: NA
V gene: TRBV20-1
CDR3 protein: CSARRGDRTDIIQQYF
CDR3 DNA: TGCAGTGCGCGACGCGGAGACAGGACAGACATCATCCAGCAGTACTTC

clone size: many
J gene: TRBJ2-7
D gene: NA
V gene: TRBV6-5
CDR3 protein: CASSYSVYEQYF
CDR3 DNA: TGTGCCAGCAGTTACTCGGTCTACGAGCAGTACTTC